The T cell receptor beta chain described here comes from a study of cytomegalovirus exposure and HLA in healthy donors. In the study overall: HLA-typed donors contributed approximately 86 million unique TCRs, which were held in an early data release.

Germline CDR1 reads MNHNS; CDR2 reads SASEGT. There are 16 residues in the CDR3. Trimming removed 0 bases from V and 6 bases from J; junction bases left unmatched: 8. Vbeta (60) and Jbeta (13) primers were used in the PCR. Profiled with immunoSEQ multiplex PCR; TCRdb holds only in-frame clones, not every one. The sample lists approximately 150,000 clones, 77% occurring once. General study results and limits: In a later analysis, productive TCRs from donors in an Asian-associated ancestry cluster reportedly carried fewer N-insertions than the cohort mean. The records held CMV serostatus as the only immune exposure information.

Turning to this clone: Its antigen is unknown.

The J gene is TRBJ1-2, the V gene TRBV6-1; 9 nucleotides match TRBD1. The source is a female donor in good health and CMV-seronegative. The material sequenced was PBMCs. CDR3 nucleotide sequence: TGTGCCAGCAGTGAAGCGCCGGGACAGGGTGGAGATGGCTACACCTTC. It encodes CASSEAPGQGGDGYTF.